The present entry profiles one T cell receptor (beta chain) with its context. Its specificity is unknown. This entry belongs to a study of a mutant IDH1 vaccine in newly diagnosed glioma. Study information: The start of vaccination came 4-6 weeks after radiotherapy alone, or with temozolomide cycles. Visit V12 happened at week 35; visit V13 happened at week 47. Study-wide results and limits: Vaccine-induced immune responses occurred in more than 80% of patients.

Germline V gene data show CDR1 as MRHNA and CDR2 as SNTAGT. V was pared by 2 bases and J by 7 bases, with 10 bases of the junction left unmatched. The CDR3 has 17 residues. TCRdb's table, derived via immunoSEQ multiplex PCR, lists solely in-frame clones and lacks some. The table has 60,000 to 65,000 clones, roughly 79% seen once; the top ten hold less than 7%. Time point described: week 35, safety follow-up. Each dose delivered 300 ug of mutant IDH1 20-mer peptide subcutaneously with imiquimod. The chain employs TRBV6-4 and TRBJ1-6; 8 nucleotides agree with TRBD1. Material: PBMCs, obtained from a glioma patient whose treatment included an IDH1 peptide vaccine. The sequence came from a man aged 35 to 55 with glioma. CDR3 protein: CASSDTFQGAYNSPLHF. The CDR3 DNA follows: TGTGCCAGCAGTGACACGTTTCAGGGGGCATACAATTCACCCCTCCACTTT.